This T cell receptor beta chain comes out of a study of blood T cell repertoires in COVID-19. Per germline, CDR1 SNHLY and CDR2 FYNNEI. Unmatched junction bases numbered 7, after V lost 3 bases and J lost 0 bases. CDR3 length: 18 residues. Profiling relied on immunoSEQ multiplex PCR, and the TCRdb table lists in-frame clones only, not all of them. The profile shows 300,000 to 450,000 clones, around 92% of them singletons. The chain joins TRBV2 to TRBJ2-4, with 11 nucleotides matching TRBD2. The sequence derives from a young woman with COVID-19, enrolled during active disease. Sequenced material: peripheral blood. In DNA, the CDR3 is TGTGCCAGCAGTGACTTGACTAGCGGGACCCTAGCCAAAAACATTCAGTACTTC. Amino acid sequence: CASSDLTSGTLAKNIQYF.